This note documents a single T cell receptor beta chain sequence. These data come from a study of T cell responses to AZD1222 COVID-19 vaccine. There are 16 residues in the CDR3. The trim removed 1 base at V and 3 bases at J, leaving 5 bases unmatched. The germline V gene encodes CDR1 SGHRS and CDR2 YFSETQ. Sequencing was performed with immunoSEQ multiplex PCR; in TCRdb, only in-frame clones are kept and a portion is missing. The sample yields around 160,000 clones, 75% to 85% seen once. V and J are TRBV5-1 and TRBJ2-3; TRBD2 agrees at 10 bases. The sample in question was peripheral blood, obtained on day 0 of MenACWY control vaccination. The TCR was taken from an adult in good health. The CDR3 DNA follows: TGCGCCAGCAGCTTGTTCCCTAGCGGGGGAACAGATACGCAGTATTTT. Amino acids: CASSLFPSGGTDTQYF. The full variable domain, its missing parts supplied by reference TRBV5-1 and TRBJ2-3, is KAGVTQTPRYLIKTRGQQVTLSCSPISGHRSVSWYQQTPGQGLQFLFEYFSETQRNKGNFPGRFSGRQFSNSRSEMNVSTLELGDSALYLCASSLFPSGGTDTQYFGPGTRLTVL.